This TCR beta chain originates from a study of T cells after yellow fever vaccination (dated by TCRdb to between 2018 and 2021). For the study in its entirety: The SMART-Seq v4 Ultra Low Input RNA kit was used to prepare libraries from fractions with low cell numbers. To follow T-cell clones before and after primary and booster YFV17D yellow fever vaccination, bulk TCR alpha and beta repertoires were sequenced over time. Two healthy male donors, one aged 18 to 30 and one aged 30 to 39 years, were included in the cohort. Blood samples were taken at several timepoints before and after primary and secondary immunization, and bulk PBMC replicates and cell subsets were isolated. What the work shows at the level of the full study, not this receptor alone: FACS-sorted repertoires could contain abundant contaminating clonotypes from the bulk population, so computational filtering was required. The study included only two donors, which limits how far the findings can be generalized. A small share of clonotypes occurred in both CD4 and CD8 compartments, likely arising from convergent recombination. Compared with the primary T-cell response, the secondary T-cell response was faster but weaker, reaching its peak on day 5 rather than on day 15. Most clones expanded after primary vaccination (almost 97% of CD4 and roughly 88% of CD8) were re-detected after the booster, suggesting that broad memory maintenance occurred.

The junction carries 17 bases between V and J, which are trimmed by 10 bases and 6 bases respectively. Looking up the germline V gene yields CDR1 SNHLY and CDR2 FYNNEI. From the cysteine through the phenylalanine, the CDR3 covers 13 amino acids. The kept DNA is CDR3 alone, 39 bases in frame from the first base. As regards this clonotype: Its target antigen remains unknown. The input lacks base qualities; no much larger clone sits a single base away.

Synthesis of TCR cDNA relied on 5'RACE template switching, a step that introduced a universal primer site along with unique molecular identifiers. Priming for cDNA synthesis came from both the TCR alpha and TCR beta constant segments. Two PCR steps were used to amplify libraries, with sample barcodes and sequencing adapters being added in the second step. Sequencing of the libraries was done on either Illumina HiSeq 2500 (2x100 bp) or NovaSeq (2x150 bp). As for the authors' bioinformatics: Reads were demultiplexed and collapsed into UMI consensus sequences with MIGEC, and V(D)J alignment was performed with MiXCR. Clonotypes responding to the vaccine were identified with edgeR on replicate PBMC samples, with the criteria of FDR below 0.01 and a log2 fold change above 5 up to day 15. CD4 or CD8 identity was assigned to each bulk clonotype according to whether the clonotype was present at higher abundance in the sequenced CD4 repertoire or the sequenced CD8 repertoire. TCRdb reprocessing: public reads trimmed at Q25 with fastp, clones called with MiXCR, in-frame beta chains kept. Under each unique CDR3 protein, matching rows form one entry showing the most common genes and DNA. Clone size and V and J calls follow TCRdb, not the original study. The table for this sample lists around 310,000 distinct CDR3 sequences; about 8.7% of them were counted only once. Around 17% of the sample is held by the ten biggest clonotypes.

This specimen's treatment or condition label, per the study, means: live attenuated yellow fever vaccine strain. At every blood-draw timepoint, two biological replicates of bulk PBMCs were collected. PBMCs were isolated from peripheral blood using a standard Ficoll-Paque protocol. TriZol was used to extract RNA from bulk PBMCs, from CD4 and CD8 fractions, and from dextramer-positive and dextramer-negative fractions. The chain links TRBV2 with TRBJ2-3; a tentative D call is TRBD2 (5 bases match). Sequencing was performed on PBMCs, taken on the day of the first yellow fever vaccination. The source of this sequence is a man between 18 and 35 years old who received the YFV17D yellow fever vaccine. The CDR3 region has the sequence CATFDRGKDTQYF. The nucleotide sequence reads as follows: TGTGCCACCTTCGATCGAGGGAAGGATACGCAGTATTTT.